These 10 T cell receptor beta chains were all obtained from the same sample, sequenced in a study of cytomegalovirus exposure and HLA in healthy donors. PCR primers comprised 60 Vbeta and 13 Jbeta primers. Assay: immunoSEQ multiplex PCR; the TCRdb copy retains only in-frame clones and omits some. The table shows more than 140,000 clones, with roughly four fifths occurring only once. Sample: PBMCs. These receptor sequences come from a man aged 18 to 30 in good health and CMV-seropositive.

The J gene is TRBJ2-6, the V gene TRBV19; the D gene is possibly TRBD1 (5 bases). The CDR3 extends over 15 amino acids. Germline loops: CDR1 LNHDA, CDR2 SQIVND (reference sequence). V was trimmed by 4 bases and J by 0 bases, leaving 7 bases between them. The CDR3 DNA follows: TGTGCCAGTAGTAGGGGCCTCTCTGGGGCCAACGTCCTGACTTTC. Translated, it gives CASSRGLSGANVLTF. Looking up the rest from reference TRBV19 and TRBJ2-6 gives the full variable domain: DGGITQSPKYLFRKEGQNVTLSCEQNLNHDAMYWYRQDPGQGLRLIYYSQIVNDFQKGDIAEGYSVSREKKESFPLTVTSAQKNPTAFYLCASSRGLSGANVLTFGAGSRLTVL.

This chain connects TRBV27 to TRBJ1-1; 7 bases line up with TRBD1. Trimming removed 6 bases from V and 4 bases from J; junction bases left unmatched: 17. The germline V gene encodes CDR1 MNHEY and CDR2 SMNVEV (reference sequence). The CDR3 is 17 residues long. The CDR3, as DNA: TGTGCCAGCAGCTCCGACCCCTGGACAGGCTCGGCCACTGAAGCTTTCTTT. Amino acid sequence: CASSSDPWTGSATEAFF.

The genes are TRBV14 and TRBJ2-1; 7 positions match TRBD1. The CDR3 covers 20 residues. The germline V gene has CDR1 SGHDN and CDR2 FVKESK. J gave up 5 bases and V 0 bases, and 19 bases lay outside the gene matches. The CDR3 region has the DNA TGTGCCAGCAGCCAAGATAAAGTTCGAGGGGGCGATACTTATAACAATGAGCAGTTCTTC. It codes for CASSQDKVRGGDTYNNEQFF.

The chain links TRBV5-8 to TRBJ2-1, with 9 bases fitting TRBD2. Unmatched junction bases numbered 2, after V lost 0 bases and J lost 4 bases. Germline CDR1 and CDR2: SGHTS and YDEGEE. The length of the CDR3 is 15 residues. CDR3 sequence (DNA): TGTGCCAGCAGCTTGGGACTAGCGGCGTACAATGAGCAGTTCTTC. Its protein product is CASSLGLAAYNEQFF.

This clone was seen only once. The CDR3 nucleotides read TGTGCCAGCAGCTCGAGACAGGGGACTAGCGGGAATACTCCCTACAATGAGCAGTTCTTC. Protein: CASSSRQGTSGNTPYNEQFF. V gene TRBV13 combines with J gene TRBJ2-1, with 13 bases lining up with TRBD2. The CDR3 loop spans 20 amino acids. After removal of 4 bases from V and 2 bases from J, the junction contained 14 bases not matched to a gene. Looked up from germline, CDR1 is PRHDT and CDR2 is FYEKMQ (reference sequence).

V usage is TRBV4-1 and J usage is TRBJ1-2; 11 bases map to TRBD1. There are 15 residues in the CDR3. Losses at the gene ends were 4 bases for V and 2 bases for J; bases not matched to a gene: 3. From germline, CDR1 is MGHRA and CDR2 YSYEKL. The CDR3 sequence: CASSLGDRGNYGYTF. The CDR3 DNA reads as TGCGCCAGCAGCCTCGGGGACAGGGGGAACTATGGCTACACCTTC.

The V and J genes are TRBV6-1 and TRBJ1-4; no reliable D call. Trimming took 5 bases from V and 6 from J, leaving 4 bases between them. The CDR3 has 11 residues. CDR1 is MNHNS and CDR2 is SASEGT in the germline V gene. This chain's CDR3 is CASSSDEKLFF. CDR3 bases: TGTGCCAGCAGTTCCGATGAAAAACTGTTTTTT.

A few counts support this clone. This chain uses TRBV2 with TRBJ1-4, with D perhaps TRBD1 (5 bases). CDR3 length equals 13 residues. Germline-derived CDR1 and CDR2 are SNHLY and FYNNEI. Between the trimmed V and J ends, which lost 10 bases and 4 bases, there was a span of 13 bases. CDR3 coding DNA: TGTGCCACCACGGTACAGGTTAATGAAAAACTGTTTTTT. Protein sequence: CATTVQVNEKLFF.

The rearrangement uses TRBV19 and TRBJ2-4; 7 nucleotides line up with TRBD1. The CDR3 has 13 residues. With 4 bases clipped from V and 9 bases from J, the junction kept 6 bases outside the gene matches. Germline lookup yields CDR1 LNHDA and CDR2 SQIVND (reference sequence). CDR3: CASSNRGRVIQYF. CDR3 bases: TGTGCCAGTAGTAACAGGGGACGGGTCATTCAGTACTTC.

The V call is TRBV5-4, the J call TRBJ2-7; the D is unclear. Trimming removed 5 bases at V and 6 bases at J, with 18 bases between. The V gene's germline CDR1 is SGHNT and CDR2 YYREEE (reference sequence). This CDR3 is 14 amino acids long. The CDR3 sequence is CASRGVEAPAEQYF. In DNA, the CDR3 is TGTGCCAGCAGGGGTGTGGAAGCGCCCGCCGAGCAGTACTTC.